These 27 T cell receptor beta chains share one sample of origin, sequenced in a study of cytomegalovirus exposure and HLA in healthy donors. PCR employed 60 Vbeta and 13 Jbeta primers. The assay was immunoSEQ multiplex PCR, and TCRdb's table has in-frame clones only and misses some. The sample carries about 110,000 clones, around 79% recorded once. Sequenced material: PBMCs. The receptors come from a woman aged 25 to 45 in good health and CMV-seronegative.

This clone was detected only once. V gene TRBV5-1 combines with J gene TRBJ2-1; 10 bases match TRBD2. V trimming: 6 bases; J trimming: 1 base; junction bases outside the gene matches: 1. Per the germline V gene, CDR1 is SGHRS and CDR2 is YFSETQ. This CDR3 comprises 14 residues. CDR3 amino acids: CASKLAGSYNEQFF. In DNA form, the CDR3 reads TGCGCCAGCAAACTAGCGGGGTCCTACAATGAGCAGTTCTTC.

The chain carries TRBV11-2 and TRBJ2-7, with D possibly being TRBD2 (5 bases). Germline V lookup: CDR1 SGHAT, CDR2 FQNNGV. The V gene lost 8 bases and the J gene lost 1 base, with 12 bases spanning the gap. This CDR3 contains 13 residues. CDR3 amino acids: CASGLPGSYEQYF. The DNA for the CDR3 is TGTGCCAGCGGGCTACCGGGGTCCTACGAGCAGTACTTC.

The chain recombines TRBV5-1 with TRBJ1-2, with TRBD1 as a possible D gene (6 bases). Germline V CDR1 and CDR2: SGHRS, YFSETQ. This CDR3 has 14 amino acids. V was clipped by 0 bases and J by 7 bases, with 13 bases between them. In nucleotides, the CDR3 is TGCGCCAGCAGCTTGGCCCCAGGGGCGCGTGGCTACACCTTC. It translates to CASSLAPGARGYTF.

The gene calls are TRBV15 and TRBJ1-4, with D tentatively TRBD1 (5 bases). The CDR3 covers 15 residues. Germline CDR1 is LNHNV and CDR2 is YYDKDF (reference sequence). Trimming removed 3 bases from V and 4 bases from J, with 12 bases in between. CDR3 nucleotides: TGTGCCACCAGCAGGACCTCAGGGCGTAATGAAAAACTGTTTTTT. Translated: CATSRTSGRNEKLFF.

The gene calls are TRBV14 and TRBJ1-3; D remains unclear. The CDR3 totals 17 residues. CDR1 and CDR2 from the germline V gene are SGHDN and FVKESK. V was pared by 1 base and J by 0 bases, with 13 bases between. CDR3 region: CASSQGLGTYSGNTIYF. CDR3 nucleotide sequence: TGTGCCAGCAGCCAAGGTCTAGGAACCTACTCTGGAAACACCATATATTTT.

V and J are TRBV29-1 and TRBJ1-2, with 10 bases aligning to TRBD1. In germline, CDR1 is SQVTM, CDR2 ANQGSEA. The V segment lost 3 bases and the J segment 4 bases; nucleotides outside the gene matches: 11. CDR3 length: 16 residues. The chain's CDR3 is CSVDAPPTGGVYGYTF. In nucleotides, the CDR3 is TGCAGCGTTGACGCCCCACCGACAGGGGGCGTCTATGGCTACACCTTC.

The V and J genes are TRBV19 and TRBJ1-1; tentative D call: TRBD1 (5 bases). V lost 2 bases and J lost 4, with 11 bases in between. The CDR3 length is 14 residues. CDR1 LNHDA and CDR2 SQIVND come from the germline V gene (reference sequence). CDR3 protein: CASSINGGGTEAFF. DNA for the CDR3: TGTGCCAGTAGTATAAATGGGGGAGGCACTGAAGCTTTCTTT.

This clone was counted only a few times. This chain links TRBV6-5 with TRBJ1-1; D is perhaps TRBD1 (5 bases). V lost 6 bases and J lost 0, with 14 bases in between. The CDR3 is 15 amino acids. CDR1 and CDR2 (germline): MNHEY, SVGAGI. The CDR3 is CASRAGPLMNTEAFF. The CDR3 DNA follows: TGTGCCAGCAGGGCGGGACCGTTAATGAACACTGAAGCTTTCTTT.

This clone was detected only once. The chain carries TRBV5-4 and TRBJ2-5, with 9 nucleotides matching TRBD2. V was pared by 4 bases and J by 2 bases, with 6 bases of the junction left unmatched. CDR3 length: 15 residues. Per the germline V gene, CDR1 is SGHNT and CDR2 is YYREEE (reference sequence). As DNA, the CDR3 is TGTGCCAGCAGCCGAATACTAGCGGGTCAAGAGACCCAGTACTTC. It encodes CASSRILAGQETQYF.

V gene TRBV4-1 combines with J gene TRBJ1-4, with 8 bases identical to TRBD1. The junction had 7 bases not matched to a gene; V was cut back by 5 bases and J by 8 bases. This CDR3 region has 14 residues. Germline values: CDR1 MGHRA, CDR2 YSYEKL. The CDR3 sequence: CASSGGQVREKLFF. CDR3 in DNA: TGCGCCAGCAGCGGGGGACAGGTCAGGGAAAAACTGTTTTTT.

The chain has TRBV19 and TRBJ2-2, with 9 positions matching TRBD1. CDR3 size: 14 residues. With 11 bases clipped from V and 6 bases from J, the junction kept 10 bases outside the gene matches. Germline assignment: CDR1 LNHDA and CDR2 SQIVND (reference sequence). This chain's CDR3 is CACAGQGFAGELFF. CDR3 bases: TGTGCCTGCGCGGGACAGGGTTTCGCCGGGGAGCTGTTTTTT.

This rearrangement joins TRBV11-2 to TRBJ1-1; 7 bases match TRBD1. Trimming took 5 bases from V and 11 from J; bases not matched to a gene: 8. The CDR3 is 12 residues long. Germline V gives CDR1 SGHAT, CDR2 FQNNGV. The CDR3 loop reads CASSPTGTDAFF. CDR3 nucleotide sequence: TGTGCCAGCAGCCCGACCGGGACAGACGCTTTCTTT.

The rearrangement links TRBV29-1 to TRBJ1-5, with a weak D call TRBD1 (5 bases). This CDR3 is built from 15 residues. Trimming took off 4 bases at V and 8 bases at J, with 21 bases between the two ends. CDR1 and CDR2 from the germline V gene are SQVTM and ANQGSEA. CDR3 protein: CSVAGGGGDWEPQHF. CDR3 in DNA: TGCAGCGTTGCCGGGGGGGGAGGGGATTGGGAGCCCCAGCATTTT.

This clone was counted once. Here the CDR3 reads CSVEGGSFEQYF. The CDR3 DNA is TGCAGCGTTGAAGGTGGGAGTTTCGAGCAGTACTTC. The chain has TRBV29-1 and TRBJ2-7; D may be TRBD2 (5 bases). V lost 1 base to trimming and J lost 6 bases, with 10 bases between them. This CDR3 comprises 12 residues. The germline V gene encodes CDR1 SQVTM and CDR2 ANQGSEA.

This clone was counted only a few times. The V gene is TRBV6-5, the J gene TRBJ1-1; 8 nucleotides match TRBD1. Germline CDR1 is MNHEY and CDR2 is SVGAGI. With V trimmed by 8 bases and J by 4 bases, 3 bases remained unmatched. The CDR3 totals 12 residues. In DNA form, the CDR3 reads TGTGCCAGCGGTGGGACAGGCACTGAAGCTTTCTTT. Translation gives CASGGTGTEAFF.

This chain connects TRBV10-3 to TRBJ1-1; maybe TRBD1 (5 bases). This CDR3 is 14 amino acids long. Germline CDR1 is ENHRY and CDR2 is SYGVKD. V was pared by 6 bases and J by 2 bases, with 13 bases between. The CDR3, as DNA: TGTGCCATCAGGCAGGGAGGCGTAAACACTGAAGCTTTCTTT. As protein: CAIRQGGVNTEAFF.

The chain combines TRBV7-2 with TRBJ2-1; 10 nucleotides align to TRBD1. Trimming took 4 bases from V and 6 from J; bases not matched to a gene: 15. CDR1 and CDR2 from the germline V gene are SGHTA and FQGNSA. This CDR3 contains 18 residues. The CDR3 reads CASSSRAAGTGVRNEQFF. The CDR3 coding sequence is TGTGCCAGCAGCTCCAGGGCGGCGGGGACAGGGGTCCGCAATGAGCAGTTCTTC. The whole variable domain, remainder taken from reference TRBV7-2 and TRBJ2-1, is GAGVSQSPSNKVTEKGKDVELRCDPISGHTALYWYRQSLGQGLEFLIYFQGNSAPDKSGLPSDRFSAERTGGSVSTLTIQRTQQEDSAVYLCASSSRAAGTGVRNEQFFGPGTRLTVL.

This sequence joins TRBV5-1 and TRBJ2-7; D unresolved. CDR1 is SGHRS, CDR2 YFSETQ, per germline. This CDR3 region has 11 residues. The V end lost 5 bases, the J end lost 6 bases, and 9 bases lay between the germline ends. The chain's CDR3 is CASSAGFEQYF. Written as DNA, the CDR3 is TGCGCCAGCAGTGCAGGTTTCGAGCAGTACTTC.

The genes are TRBV21-1 and TRBJ2-2; TRBD1 reflects the table's D call only, with no check against the DNA. TRBV21-1 is assigned pseudogene status. The CDR3 loop spans 16 amino acids. CDR3 amino acids: CASTWGTADPVGELFF. CDR3 nucleotides: TGTGCCAGCACTTGGGGGACAGCCGACCCCGTCGGGGAGCTGTTTTTT.

This chain connects TRBV18 to TRBJ2-1, with TRBD1 identical over 10 bases. This CDR3 has 15 amino acids. Unmatched junction bases numbered 3, after V lost 3 bases and J lost 4 bases. Germline CDR1 reads KGHSH; CDR2 reads LQKENI. As DNA, the CDR3 is TGTGCCAGCTCACCCGGGACAGGGGTTTACAATGAGCAGTTCTTC. It codes for CASSPGTGVYNEQFF.

The V call is TRBV10-3, the J call TRBJ2-7, with TRBD1 matching 7 bases. Germline V CDR1 and CDR2: ENHRY, SYGVKD. The CDR3 has 14 amino acids. Trimming cost V 1 base and J 7 bases; bases outside gene matches: 7. CDR3 in DNA: TGTGCCATCAGTGAGTGGATAGGGGGCCGAGAGCAGTACTTC. Its protein is CAISEWIGGREQYF.

This CDR3 is CASSFRRGPYEQYF. The CDR3 coding sequence is TGTGCCAGCAGCTTTCGGCGTGGGCCCTACGAGCAGTACTTC. The chain carries TRBV11-1 and TRBJ2-7; no clear D gene. V lost 3 bases and J lost 2, with 11 bases in between. The germline CDR1 and CDR2 sequences are SGHAT and FQDESV (reference sequence). The CDR3 consists of 14 residues. Using reference TRBV11-1 and TRBJ2-7 for the parts outside the CDR3, the full variable domain is EAEVAQSPRYKITEKSQAVAFWCDPISGHATLYWYRQILGQGPELLVQFQDESVVDDSQLPKDRFSAERLKGVDSTLKIQPAELGDSAMYLCASSFRRGPYEQYFGPGTRLTVT.

This CDR3 is CASSSDIQPQHF. CDR3 in DNA: TGTGCCAGCAGCTCAGACATTCAGCCCCAGCATTTT. The V call is TRBV7-2, the J call TRBJ1-5, with D uncertain. With 4 bases removed from V and 6 bases from J, the gap between germline ends came to 7 bases. The CDR3 extends over 12 amino acids. CDR1 and CDR2 (germline): SGHTA, FQGNSA. The full variable domain, its missing parts supplied by reference TRBV7-2 and TRBJ1-5, is GAGVSQSPSNKVTEKGKDVELRCDPISGHTALYWYRQSLGQGLEFLIYFQGNSAPDKSGLPSDRFSAERTGGSVSTLTIQRTQQEDSAVYLCASSSDIQPQHFGDGTRLSIL.

V is TRBV11-2 and J is TRBJ2-7, with 8 positions matching TRBD1. CDR3 length: 17 residues. Germline trimming cut 2 bases from V and 4 bases from J; bases unmatched to any gene: 13. CDR1 is SGHAT, CDR2 FQNNGV, per germline. CDR3 sequence (DNA): TGTGCCAGCAGCTTAAGATCTTCCGGGACAGGAGCTTACGAGCAGTACTTC. Its protein product is CASSLRSSGTGAYEQYF.

The V and J genes are TRBV29-1 and TRBJ2-7; D perhaps matches TRBD1 (7 bases). Trimming left V 0 bases short and J 6 bases short, with 18 bases between. The length of the CDR3 is 15 residues. Germline values: CDR1 SQVTM, CDR2 ANQGSEA. The CDR3 DNA follows: TGCAGCGTTGAAGATGGCGGGACAGCTGACGGCGAGCAGTACTTC. As protein: CSVEDGGTADGEQYF.

The chain employs TRBV6-5 and TRBJ2-5; the D is unclear. Judging by the DNA end, TRBJ2-7 fits better; the J call may be wrong. The germline V gene has CDR1 MNHEY and CDR2 SVGAGI. The CDR3 has 13 residues. CDR3 protein: CASTTHSLNEQYF. CDR3 nucleotide sequence: TGTGCCAGCACCACCCACTCTCTCAACGAGCAGTACTTC.

V gene TRBV19 combines with J gene TRBJ1-6; D is perhaps TRBD1 (6 bases). V was shortened by 4 bases and J by 5 bases, with 9 bases between the two germline ends. The CDR3 is made up of 14 amino acids. Germline V gene sequence: CDR1 LNHDA, CDR2 SQIVND (reference sequence). The CDR3 sequence: CASSRTGNNSPLHF. The CDR3 bases are TGTGCCAGTAGTAGAACAGGGAATAATTCACCCCTCCACTTT.